This T cell receptor beta chain was observed in a study of control samples from healthy donors and cancer patients. CDR1 and CDR2 (germline): SGHRS, YFSETQ. V lost 4 bases, J lost 2 bases, and 6 bases stayed unmatched. The CDR3 has 15 residues. Sequencing used immunoSEQ multiplex PCR; TCRdb keeps in-frame clones, though not all of them. Among around 81,000 clones listed, more than 85% were seen once. Material: blood. The receptor comes from a woman aged 25-40 years in good health. The chain couples TRBV5-1 to TRBJ2-5, with 9 bases aligning to TRBD2. CDR3 sequence (DNA): TGCGCCAGCAGCCCTGTAGCGGGAGCTCAAGAGACCCAGTACTTC. This translates into CASSPVAGAQETQYF.